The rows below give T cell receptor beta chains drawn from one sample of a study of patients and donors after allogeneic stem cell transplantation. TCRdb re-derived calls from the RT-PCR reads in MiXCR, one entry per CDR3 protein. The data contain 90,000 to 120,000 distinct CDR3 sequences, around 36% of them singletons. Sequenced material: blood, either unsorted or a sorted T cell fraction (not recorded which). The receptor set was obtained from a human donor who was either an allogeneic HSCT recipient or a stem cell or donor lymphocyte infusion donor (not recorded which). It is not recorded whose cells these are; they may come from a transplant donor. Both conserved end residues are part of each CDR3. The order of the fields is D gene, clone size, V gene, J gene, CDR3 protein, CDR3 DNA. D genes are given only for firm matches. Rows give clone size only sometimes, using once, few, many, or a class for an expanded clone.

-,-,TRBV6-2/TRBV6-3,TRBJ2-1,CASSYSGGLNEQFF,TGTGCCAGCAGTTACTCCGGGGGGCTTAATGAGCAGTTCTTC
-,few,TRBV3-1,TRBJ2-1,CASSRRTPSSYNEQFF,TGTGCCAGCAGTCGACGGACACCAAGCTCCTACAATGAGCAGTTCTTC
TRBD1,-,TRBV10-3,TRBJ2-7,CAIGRGREQYF,TGTGCCATCGGCAGGGGGCGCGAGCAGTACTTC
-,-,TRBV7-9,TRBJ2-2,CASSSGGWTPRPGELFF,TGTGCCAGCAGCTCGGGTGGTTGGACGCCAAGGCCCGGGGAGCTGTTTTTT
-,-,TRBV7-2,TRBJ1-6,CASVLATGNSPLHF,TGTGCCAGCGTCTTAGCAACGGGAAATTCACCCCTCCACTTT
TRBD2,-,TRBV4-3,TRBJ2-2,CASSQGGLAGLSGELFF,TGCGCCAGCAGCCAAGGTGGACTAGCGGGATTGTCCGGGGAGCTGTTTTTT
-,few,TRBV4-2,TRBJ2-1,CASSQEATPGKGNEQFF,TGTGCCAGCAGCCAAGAAGCGACACCAGGTAAAGGCAATGAGCAGTTCTTC
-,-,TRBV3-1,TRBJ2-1,CASSQWGEGEQFF,TGTGCCAGCAGCCAATGGGGAGAGGGTGAGCAGTTCTTC
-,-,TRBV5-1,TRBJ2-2,CASSLAPVRNTGELFF,TGCGCCAGCAGCTTGGCTCCGGTCCGGAACACCGGGGAGCTGTTTTTT
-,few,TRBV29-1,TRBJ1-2,CSVEGGPGKGGYTF,TGCAGCGTTGAAGGAGGGCCAGGGAAGGGTGGCTACACCTTC
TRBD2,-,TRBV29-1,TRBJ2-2,CSVATSGRRTGELFF,TGCAGCGTTGCTACTAGCGGGAGGCGGACCGGGGAGCTGTTTTTT
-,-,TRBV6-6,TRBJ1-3,CASTPVWSSGNTIYF,TGTGCCAGCACCCCAGTTTGGAGCTCTGGAAACACCATATATTTT
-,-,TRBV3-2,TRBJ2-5,CASSPIGGKETQYF,TGTGCCAGCAGCCCCATCGGGGGAAAAGAGACCCAGTACTTC
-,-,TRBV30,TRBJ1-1,CAWTTVGGAFF,TGTGCCTGGACGACCGTGGGGGGAGCTTTCTTT
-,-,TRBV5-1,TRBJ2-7,CASSFQTARYEQYF,TGCGCCAGCAGCTTCCAGACCGCCAGGTACGAGCAGTACTTC
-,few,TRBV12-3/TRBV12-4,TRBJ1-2,CASSSPANYGYTF,TGTGCCAGCAGTTCACCAGCTAACTATGGCTACACCTTC
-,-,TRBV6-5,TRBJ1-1,CASSYGVGNTEAFF,TGTGCCAGCAGTTACGGGGTCGGGAACACTGAAGCTTTCTTT
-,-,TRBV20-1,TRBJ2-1,CSAIGLNNEQFF,TGCAGTGCCATCGGACTAAACAATGAGCAGTTCTTC
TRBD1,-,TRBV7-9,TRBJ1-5,CASSLARGTGKNQPQHF,TGTGCCAGCAGCTTAGCGCGAGGGACAGGGAAGAATCAGCCCCAGCATTTT
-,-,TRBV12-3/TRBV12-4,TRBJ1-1,CASSSQIMNTEAFF,TGTGCCAGCAGTTCACAGATCATGAACACTGAAGCTTTCTTT
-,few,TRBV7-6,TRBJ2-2,CASSPHTGELFF,TGTGCCAGCAGCCCGCACACCGGGGAGCTGTTTTTT
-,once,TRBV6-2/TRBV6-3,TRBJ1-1,CASAGEGDTEAFF,TGTGCCAGCGCAGGGGAAGGGGACACTGAAGCTTTCTTT
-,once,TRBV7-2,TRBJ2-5,CASSSEVSQETQYF,TGTGCCAGCAGCTCTGAGGTTAGCCAAGAGACCCAGTACTTC
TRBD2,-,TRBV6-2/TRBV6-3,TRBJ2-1,CASKRGGLAGPRINEQFF,TGTGCCAGCAAGAGGGGGGGACTAGCGGGACCCAGGATCAATGAGCAGTTCTTC
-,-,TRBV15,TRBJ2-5,CATSRVQGKWETQYF,TGTGCCACCAGCAGAGTGCAGGGCAAATGGGAGACCCAGTACTTC
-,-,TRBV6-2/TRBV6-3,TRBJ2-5,CASSYLLRRLETQYF,TGTGCCAGCAGTTACCTCCTGAGGCGTTTGGAGACCCAGTACTTC
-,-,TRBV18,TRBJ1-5,CASSPSPGRDQPQHF,TGTGCCAGCTCACCATCCCCGGGGAGAGATCAGCCCCAGCATTTT
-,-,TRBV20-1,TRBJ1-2,CSARRNYGYTF,TGCAGTGCTAGACGGAACTATGGCTACACCTTC
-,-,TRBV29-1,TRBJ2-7,CSVVDRSDREQYF,TGCAGCGTTGTGGACAGATCAGATCGCGAGCAGTACTTC
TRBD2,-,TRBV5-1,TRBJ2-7,CASSPGLADEQYF,TGCGCCAGCAGTCCGGGACTAGCAGACGAGCAGTACTTC
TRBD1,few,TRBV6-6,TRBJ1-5,CASVRAGTGGFGNQPQHF,TGTGCCAGCGTGAGGGCGGGGACAGGGGGCTTCGGCAATCAGCCCCAGCATTTT
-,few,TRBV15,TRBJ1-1,CATSSQGHTEAFF,TGTGCCACCAGCAGCCAGGGGCACACTGAAGCTTTCTTT
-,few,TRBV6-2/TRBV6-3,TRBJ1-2,CASSYIVNGYTF,TGTGCCAGCAGTTACATAGTGAATGGCTACACCTTC
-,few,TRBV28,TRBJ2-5,CASSSAGSLETQYF,TGTGCCAGCAGTTCTGCTGGCAGCCTAGAGACCCAGTACTTC
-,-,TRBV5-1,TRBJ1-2,CASSLKGGTQGYLYGYTF,TGCGCCAGCAGCTTGAAGGGGGGCACGCAAGGATACCTCTATGGCTACACCTTC
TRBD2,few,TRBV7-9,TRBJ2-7,CASSPQLAGVSEQYF,TGTGCCAGCAGCCCTCAACTAGCGGGAGTATCCGAGCAGTACTTC
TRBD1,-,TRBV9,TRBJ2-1,CASSSTWTGSSYNEQFF,TGTGCCAGCAGCTCCACCTGGACAGGTAGCTCCTACAATGAGCAGTTCTTC
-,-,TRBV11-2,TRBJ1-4,CASSLAGHPATNEKLFF,TGTGCCAGCAGCTTAGCTGGACACCCTGCAACTAATGAAAAACTGTTTTTT
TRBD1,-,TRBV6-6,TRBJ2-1,CASSWDRGRINEQFF,TGTGCCAGCAGCTGGGACAGGGGGAGAATCAATGAGCAGTTCTTC
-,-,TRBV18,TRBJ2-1,CASTSQGASSSYNEQFF,TGTGCCAGCACTTCCCAGGGAGCCTCCTCCTCCTACAATGAGCAGTTCTTC
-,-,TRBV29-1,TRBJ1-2,CSVGVYYGYTF,TGCAGCGTTGGAGTTTACTATGGCTACACCTTC
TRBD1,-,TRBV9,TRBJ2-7,CASSVDGTGWYEQYF,TGTGCCAGCAGCGTAGACGGGACAGGGTGGTACGAGCAGTACTTC
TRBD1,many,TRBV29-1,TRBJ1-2,CSVETGTGSSYGYTF,TGCAGCGTTGAGACAGGGACGGGCTCGAGCTATGGCTACACCTTC
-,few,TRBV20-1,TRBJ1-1,CSATHGLSGNTEAFF,TGCAGTGCTACCCACGGACTATCAGGGAACACTGAAGCTTTCTTT
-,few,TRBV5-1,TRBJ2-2,CASSLSFNHAGSSTGELFF,TGCGCCAGCAGCTTGTCATTTAATCATGCCGGGAGTTCCACCGGGGAGCTGTTTTTT
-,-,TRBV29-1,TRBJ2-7,CSVEKGYEQYF,TGCAGCGTTGAAAAGGGGTACGAGCAGTACTTC
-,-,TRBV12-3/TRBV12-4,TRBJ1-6,CASSLGTSSYNSPLHF,TGTGCCAGCAGTTTAGGCACCAGCTCCTATAATTCACCCCTCCACTTT
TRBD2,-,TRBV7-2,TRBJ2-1,CASSRVAGVSYNEQFF,TGTGCCAGCAGCCGGGTAGCGGGAGTCAGCTACAATGAGCAGTTCTTC
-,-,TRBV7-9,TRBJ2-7,CASSFEPNYEQYF,TGTGCCAGCAGCTTCGAGCCGAACTACGAGCAGTACTTC
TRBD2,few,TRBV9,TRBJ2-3,CASSHSGRGTDTQYF,TGTGCCAGCAGCCATAGCGGGAGGGGCACAGATACGCAGTATTTT
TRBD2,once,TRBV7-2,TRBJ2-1,CASSLRREVGNEQFF,TGTGCCAGCAGCTTAAGGCGGGAGGTGGGGAATGAGCAGTTCTTC
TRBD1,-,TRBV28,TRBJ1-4,CASSLIGTGATNEKLFF,TGTGCCAGCAGTTTAATTGGGACAGGGGCAACTAATGAAAAACTGTTTTTT
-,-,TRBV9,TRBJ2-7,CASSVGRGASYEQYF,TGTGCCAGCAGCGTAGGTCGGGGGGCTAGCTACGAGCAGTACTTC
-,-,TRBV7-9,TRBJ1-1,CASSPGHNAEAFF,TGTGCCAGCAGCCCCGGACATAATGCTGAAGCTTTCTTT